This T cell receptor beta chain was recorded in a study of response to subunit inactivated influenza vaccine. TCRdb ran MiXCR on the RT-PCR reads and lists one entry per CDR3 protein. The repertoire holds roughly 790,000 distinct CDR3 sequences, 21% seen once, with about 9.4% in the top ten. This CDR3 comprises 13 residues. CDR1 and CDR2 (germline): KGHDR, SFDVKD. V was shortened by 4 bases and J by 7 bases, with 12 bases between the two germline ends. The chain uses TRBV24-1 and TRBJ2-5, with D possibly matching TRBD2 (5 bases). The source material was PBMCs from blood, sampled 5 days after vaccination. The receptor comes from a man aged 50-60 years who received an inactivated influenza vaccine. CDR3 sequence (DNA): TGTGCCACCAGTGAACCGGAGAGCGGGACCCAGTACTTC. Amino acid sequence: CATSEPESGTQYF.